This paragraph covers one TCR beta chain sequence. Only in-frame clones appear in the TCRdb table, and some are missing; sequencing was by immunoSEQ multiplex PCR. The sample has over 200,000 clones, around 83% seen once. The data originate from a study of blood T cell repertoires in COVID-19. Study in general: Samples of COVID-19 (acute and convalescent) were obtained from the United States, Italy and Spain. T cells, B-cell-depleted T cells, or PBMCs supplied cDNA or gDNA.

The sequence came from a man between 40 and 49 years old with active or convalescent COVID-19. Sequenced: peripheral blood.

In DNA form, the CDR3 reads TGTGCCAGCAGGTCTAATTTCGAGCAGTACTTC. It encodes CASRSNFEQYF. This chain links TRBV3-1 (or the pseudogene TRBV3-2) with TRBJ2-7; no definite D call. Germline V gives CDR1 LGHDT, CDR2 YNNKEL (reference sequence). Trimming stripped 6 bases from V and 6 bases from J, with 9 bases between. This CDR3 spans 11 amino acids.